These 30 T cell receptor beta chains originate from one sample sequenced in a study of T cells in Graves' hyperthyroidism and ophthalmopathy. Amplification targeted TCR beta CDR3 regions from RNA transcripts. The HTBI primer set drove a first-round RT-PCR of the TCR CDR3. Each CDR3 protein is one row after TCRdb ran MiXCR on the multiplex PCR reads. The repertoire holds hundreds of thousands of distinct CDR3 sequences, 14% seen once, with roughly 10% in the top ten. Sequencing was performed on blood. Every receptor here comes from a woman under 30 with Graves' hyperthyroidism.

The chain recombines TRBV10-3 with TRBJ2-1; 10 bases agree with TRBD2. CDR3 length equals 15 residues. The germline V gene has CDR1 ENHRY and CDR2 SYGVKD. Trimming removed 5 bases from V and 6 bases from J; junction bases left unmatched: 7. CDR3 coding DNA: TGTGCCATCAGTAATCGAGCGGGAGGGCTCAATGAGCAGTTCTTC. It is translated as CAISNRAGGLNEQFF.

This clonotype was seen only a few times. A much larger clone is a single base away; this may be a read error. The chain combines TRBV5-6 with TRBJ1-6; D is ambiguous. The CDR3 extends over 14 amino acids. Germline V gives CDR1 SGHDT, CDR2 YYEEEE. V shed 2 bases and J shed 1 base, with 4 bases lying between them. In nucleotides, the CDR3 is TGTGCCAGCAGCTTAAGGTCCTATAATTCACCCCTCCACTTT. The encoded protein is CASSLRSYNSPLHF.

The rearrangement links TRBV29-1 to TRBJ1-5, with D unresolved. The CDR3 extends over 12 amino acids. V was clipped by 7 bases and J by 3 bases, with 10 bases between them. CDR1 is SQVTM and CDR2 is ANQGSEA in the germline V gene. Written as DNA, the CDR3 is TGCAGCGCATACAGTCCCAATCAGCCCCAGCATTTT. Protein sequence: CSAYSPNQPQHF.

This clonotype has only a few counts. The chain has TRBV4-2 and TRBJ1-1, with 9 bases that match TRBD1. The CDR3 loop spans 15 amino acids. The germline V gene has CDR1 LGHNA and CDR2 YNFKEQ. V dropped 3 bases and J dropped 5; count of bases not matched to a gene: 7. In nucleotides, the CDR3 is TGTGCCAGCAGCCAGCGGACAGGGGCAAAGACTGAAGCTTTCTTT. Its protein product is CASSQRTGAKTEAFF.

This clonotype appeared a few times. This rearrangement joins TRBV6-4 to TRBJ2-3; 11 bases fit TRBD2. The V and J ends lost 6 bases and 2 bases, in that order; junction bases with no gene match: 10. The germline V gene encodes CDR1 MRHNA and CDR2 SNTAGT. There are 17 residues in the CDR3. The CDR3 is CASSTSGSDGATDTQYF. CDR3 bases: TGTGCCAGCAGCACTAGCGGGAGTGACGGGGCCACAGATACGCAGTATTTT.

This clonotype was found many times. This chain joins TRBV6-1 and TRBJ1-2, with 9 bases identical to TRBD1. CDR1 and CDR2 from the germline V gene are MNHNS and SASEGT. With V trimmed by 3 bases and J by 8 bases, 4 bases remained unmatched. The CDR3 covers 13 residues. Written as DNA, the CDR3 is TGTGCCAGCAGTGAGACGGGACAGGGAGGCTACACCTTC. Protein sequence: CASSETGQGGYTF.

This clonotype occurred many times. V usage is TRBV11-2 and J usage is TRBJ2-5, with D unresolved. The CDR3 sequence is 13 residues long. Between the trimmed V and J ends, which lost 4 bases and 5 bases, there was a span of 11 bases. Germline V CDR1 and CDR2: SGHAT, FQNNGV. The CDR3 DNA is TGTGCCAGCAGCTCCTCAGTCGGGGAGACCCAGTACTTC. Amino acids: CASSSSVGETQYF.

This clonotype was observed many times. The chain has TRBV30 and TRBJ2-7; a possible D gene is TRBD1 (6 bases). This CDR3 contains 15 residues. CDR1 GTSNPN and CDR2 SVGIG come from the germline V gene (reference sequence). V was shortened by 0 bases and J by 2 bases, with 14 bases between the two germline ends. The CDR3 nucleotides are TGTGCCTGGAGTGTCCCTCTCAGGGGACCCTACGAGCAGTACTTC. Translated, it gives CAWSVPLRGPYEQYF.

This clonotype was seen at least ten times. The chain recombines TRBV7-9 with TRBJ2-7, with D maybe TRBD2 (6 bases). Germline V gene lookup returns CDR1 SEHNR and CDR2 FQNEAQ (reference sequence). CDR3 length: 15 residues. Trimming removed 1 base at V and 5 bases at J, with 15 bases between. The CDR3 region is CASSLGGKGGDEQYF. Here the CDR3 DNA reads TGTGCCAGCAGCTTAGGGGGGAAGGGCGGGGACGAGCAGTACTTC. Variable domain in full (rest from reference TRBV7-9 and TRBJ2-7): DTGVSQNPRHKITKRGQNVTFRCDPISEHNRLYWYRQTLGQGPEFLTYFQNEAQLEKSRLLSDRFSAERPKGSFSTLEIQRTEQGDSAMYLCASSLGGKGGDEQYFGPGTRLTVT.

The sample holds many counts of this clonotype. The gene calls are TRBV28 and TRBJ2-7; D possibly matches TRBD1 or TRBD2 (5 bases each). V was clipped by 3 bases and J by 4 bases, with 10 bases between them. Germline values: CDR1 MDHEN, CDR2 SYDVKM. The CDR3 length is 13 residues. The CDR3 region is CASSFGGSYEQYF. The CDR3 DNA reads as TGTGCCAGCAGTTTTGGGGGATCATACGAGCAGTACTTC.

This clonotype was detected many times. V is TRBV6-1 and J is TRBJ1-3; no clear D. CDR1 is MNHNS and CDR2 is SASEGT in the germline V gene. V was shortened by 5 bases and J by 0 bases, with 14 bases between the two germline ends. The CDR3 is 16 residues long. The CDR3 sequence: CASSYTWGASGNTIYF. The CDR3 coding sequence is TGTGCCAGCAGTTACACCTGGGGTGCCTCTGGAAACACCATATATTTT.

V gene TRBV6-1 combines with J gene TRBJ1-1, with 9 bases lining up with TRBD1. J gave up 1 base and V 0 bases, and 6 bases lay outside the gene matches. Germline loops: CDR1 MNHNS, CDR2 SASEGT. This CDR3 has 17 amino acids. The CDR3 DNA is TGTGCCAGCAGTGAAGCAGCAAGGGACAGGGCGAACACTGAAGCTTTCTTT. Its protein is CASSEAARDRANTEAFF.

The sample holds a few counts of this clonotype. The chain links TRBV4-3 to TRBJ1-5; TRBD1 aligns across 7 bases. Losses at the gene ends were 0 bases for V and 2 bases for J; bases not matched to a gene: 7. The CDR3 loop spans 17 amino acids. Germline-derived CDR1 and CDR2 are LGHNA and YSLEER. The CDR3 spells CASSQDFLGTGNQPQHF. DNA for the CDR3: TGCGCCAGCAGCCAAGATTTTCTCGGGACAGGCAATCAGCCCCAGCATTTT.

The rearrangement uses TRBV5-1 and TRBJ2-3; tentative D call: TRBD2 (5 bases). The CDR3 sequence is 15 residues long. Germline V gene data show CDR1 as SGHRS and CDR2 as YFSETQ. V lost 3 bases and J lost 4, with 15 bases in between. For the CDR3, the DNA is TGCGCCAGCAGCTCCCGGAGCGGTCTAGCAGATACGCAGTATTTT. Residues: CASSSRSGLADTQYF.

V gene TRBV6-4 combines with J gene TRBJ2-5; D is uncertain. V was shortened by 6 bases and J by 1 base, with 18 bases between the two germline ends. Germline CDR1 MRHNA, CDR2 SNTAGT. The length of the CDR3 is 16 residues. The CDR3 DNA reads TGTGCCAGCAGAACGCTCTTTATAGGGCCCCAAGAGACCCAGTACTTC. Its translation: CASRTLFIGPQETQYF.

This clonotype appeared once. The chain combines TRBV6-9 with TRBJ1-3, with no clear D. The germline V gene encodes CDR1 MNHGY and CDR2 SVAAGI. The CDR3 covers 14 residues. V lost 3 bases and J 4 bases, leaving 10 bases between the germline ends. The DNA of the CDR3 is TGTGCCAGCAGTTACGAGCGCCCCGGAAACACCATATATTTT. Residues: CASSYERPGNTIYF.

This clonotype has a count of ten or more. CDR3 nucleotides: TGCAGTGCTAGCGGGAGTGGAGATACGCAGTATTTT. The encoded protein is CSASGSGDTQYF. J is TRBJ2-3 and V is TRBV20-1, with D perhaps TRBD2 (6 bases). The CDR3 spans 12 residues. V lost 3 bases and J lost 5, with 9 bases in between. CDR1 and CDR2 (germline): DFQATT, SNEGSKA (reference sequence).

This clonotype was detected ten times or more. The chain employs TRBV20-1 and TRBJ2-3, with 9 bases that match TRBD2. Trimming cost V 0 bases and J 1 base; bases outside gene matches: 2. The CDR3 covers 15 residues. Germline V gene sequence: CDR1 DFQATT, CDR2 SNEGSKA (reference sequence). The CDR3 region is CSARERGGGTDTQYF. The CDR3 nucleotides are TGCAGTGCTAGAGAGCGGGGGGGTGGCACAGATACGCAGTATTTT.

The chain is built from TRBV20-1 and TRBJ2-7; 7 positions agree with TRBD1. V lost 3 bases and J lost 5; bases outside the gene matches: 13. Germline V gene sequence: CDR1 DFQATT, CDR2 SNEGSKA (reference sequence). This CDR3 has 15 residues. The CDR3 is CSASPNRGRSNEQYF. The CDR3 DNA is TGCAGTGCTAGCCCTAACAGGGGAAGGTCAAACGAGCAGTACTTC.

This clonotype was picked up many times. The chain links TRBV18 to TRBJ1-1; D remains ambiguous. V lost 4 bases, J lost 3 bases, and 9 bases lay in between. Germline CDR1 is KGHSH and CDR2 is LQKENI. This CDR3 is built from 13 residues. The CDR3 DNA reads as TGTGCCAGCTCACAATCCGGAGACACTGAAGCTTTCTTT. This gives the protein CASSQSGDTEAFF.

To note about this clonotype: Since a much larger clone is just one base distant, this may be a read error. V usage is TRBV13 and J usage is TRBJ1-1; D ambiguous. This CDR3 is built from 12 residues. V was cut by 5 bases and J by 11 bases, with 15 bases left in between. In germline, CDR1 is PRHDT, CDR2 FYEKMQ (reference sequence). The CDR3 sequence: CASSARAANAFF. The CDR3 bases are TGTGCCAGCAGCGCCCGGGCCGCGAACGCTTTCTTT.

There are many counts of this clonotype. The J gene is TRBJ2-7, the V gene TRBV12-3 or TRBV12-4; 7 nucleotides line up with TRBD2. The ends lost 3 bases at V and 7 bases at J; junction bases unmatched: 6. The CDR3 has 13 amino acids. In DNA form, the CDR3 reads TGTGCCAGCAGTTTCGCGGGAGCGCGGGAGCAGTACTTC. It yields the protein CASSFAGAREQYF.

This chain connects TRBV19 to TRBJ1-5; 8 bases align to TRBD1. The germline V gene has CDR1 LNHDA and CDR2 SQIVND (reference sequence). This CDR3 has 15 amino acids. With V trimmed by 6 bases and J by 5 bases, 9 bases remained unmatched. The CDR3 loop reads CASRSGQGKDQPQHF. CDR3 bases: TGTGCCAGTAGATCTGGACAGGGTAAAGATCAGCCCCAGCATTTT.

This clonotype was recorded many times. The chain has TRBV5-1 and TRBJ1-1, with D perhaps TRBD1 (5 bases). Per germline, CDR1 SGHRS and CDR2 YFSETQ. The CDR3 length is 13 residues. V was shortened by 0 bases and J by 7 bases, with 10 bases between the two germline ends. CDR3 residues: CASSLGRGNEAFF. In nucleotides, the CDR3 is TGCGCCAGCAGCTTGGGACGGGGGAATGAAGCTTTCTTT.

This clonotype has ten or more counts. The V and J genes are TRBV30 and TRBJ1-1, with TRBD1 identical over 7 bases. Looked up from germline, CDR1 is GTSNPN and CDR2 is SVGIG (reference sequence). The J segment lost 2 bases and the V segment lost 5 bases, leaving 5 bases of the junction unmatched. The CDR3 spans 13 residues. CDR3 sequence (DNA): TGTGCCTGGGATCGACAGGGTAACACTGAAGCTTTCTTT. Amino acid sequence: CAWDRQGNTEAFF. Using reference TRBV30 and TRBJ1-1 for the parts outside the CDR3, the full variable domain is SQTIHQWPATLVQPVGSPLSLECTVEGTSNPNLYWYRQAAGRGLQLLFYSVGIGQISSEVPQNLSASRPQDRQFILSSKKLLLSDSGFYLCAWDRQGNTEAFFGQGTRLTVV.

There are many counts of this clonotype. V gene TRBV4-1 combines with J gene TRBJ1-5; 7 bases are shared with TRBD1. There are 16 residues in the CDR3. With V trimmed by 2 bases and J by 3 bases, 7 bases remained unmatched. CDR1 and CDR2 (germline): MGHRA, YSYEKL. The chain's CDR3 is CASSQTTGLPNQPQHF. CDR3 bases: TGCGCCAGCAGCCAAACGACAGGGCTCCCCAATCAGCCCCAGCATTTT.

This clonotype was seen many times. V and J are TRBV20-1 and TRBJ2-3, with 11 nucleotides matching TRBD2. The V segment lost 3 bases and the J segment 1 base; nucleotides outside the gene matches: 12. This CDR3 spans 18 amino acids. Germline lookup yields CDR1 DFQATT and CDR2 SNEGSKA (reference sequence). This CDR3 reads CSASTILAGGPGTDTQYF. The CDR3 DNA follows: TGCAGTGCTAGTACTATTCTAGCGGGAGGCCCAGGCACAGATACGCAGTATTTT.

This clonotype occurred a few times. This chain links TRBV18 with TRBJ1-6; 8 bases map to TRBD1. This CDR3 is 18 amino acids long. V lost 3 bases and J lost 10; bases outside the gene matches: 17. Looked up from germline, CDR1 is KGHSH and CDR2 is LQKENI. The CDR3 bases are TGTGCCAGCTCACCCCGCACCCTTTCTGGGGACAGGAAGTCACCCCTCCACTTT. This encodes CASSPRTLSGDRKSPLHF.

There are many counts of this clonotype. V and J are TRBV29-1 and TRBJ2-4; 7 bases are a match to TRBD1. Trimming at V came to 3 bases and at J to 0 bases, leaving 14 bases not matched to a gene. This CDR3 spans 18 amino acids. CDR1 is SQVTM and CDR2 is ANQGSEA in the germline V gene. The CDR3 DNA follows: TGCAGCGTTGATGACAGGGCGTTCTCTAAGATAGCCAAAAACATTCAGTACTTC. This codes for CSVDDRAFSKIAKNIQYF.

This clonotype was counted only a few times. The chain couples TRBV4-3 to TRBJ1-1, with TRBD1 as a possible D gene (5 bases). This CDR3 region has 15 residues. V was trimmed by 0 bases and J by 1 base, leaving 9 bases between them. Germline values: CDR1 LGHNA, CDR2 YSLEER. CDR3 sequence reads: CASSQDPQGNTEAFF. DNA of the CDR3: TGCGCCAGCAGCCAAGACCCTCAGGGGAACACTGAAGCTTTCTTT.